One sample yielded the 9 T cell receptor beta chains listed below, sequenced in a study of blood T cell repertoires in COVID-19. Assay used: immunoSEQ multiplex PCR; TCRdb lists only in-frame clones, some missing. The table has around 150,000 clones, 82% seen once. Sequencing was done on a sample of peripheral blood. Receptors originate from a woman aged 40-49 years with COVID-19, enrolled during active disease.

The chain couples TRBV2 to TRBJ1-1; D unresolved. Germline-derived CDR1 and CDR2 are SNHLY and FYNNEI. The CDR3 is made up of 15 amino acids. V lost 4 bases and J lost 0, with 12 bases in between. CDR3 in DNA: TGTGCCAGCAGTGGCCCCACGGAGATGAACACTGAAGCTTTCTTT. Protein: CASSGPTEMNTEAFF.

The chain links TRBV5-6 to TRBJ2-2; 11 nucleotides align to TRBD2. This CDR3 contains 18 residues. V shed 4 bases, J shed 7 bases, and the junction held 15 bases outside the gene matches. Germline CDR1 is SGHDT and CDR2 is YYEEEE. CDR3 protein: CASSPNAILAGVSGELFF. The CDR3 nucleotides are TGTGCCAGCAGCCCGAATGCAATACTAGCGGGAGTAAGCGGGGAGCTGTTTTTT.

The gene calls are TRBV7-2 and TRBJ2-4; 12 bases agree with TRBD1. The CDR3 sequence is 15 residues long. V was pared by 3 bases and J by 6 bases, with 3 bases of the junction left unmatched. Looked up from germline, CDR1 is SGHTA and CDR2 is FQGNSA. CDR3 sequence reads: CASSLGQGALNIQYF. The CDR3 DNA sequence: TGTGCCAGCAGCTTGGGACAGGGGGCTCTAAACATTCAGTACTTC.

V gene TRBV11-2 combines with J gene TRBJ1-5, with D tentatively TRBD1 (5 bases). The CDR3 runs 15 residues. The germline V gene has CDR1 SGHAT and CDR2 FQNNGV. V lost 1 base to trimming and J lost 3 bases, with 10 bases between them. Written as DNA, the CDR3 is TGTGCCAGCAGCTTAGCTGGAGGGGTCAATCAGCCCCAGCATTTT. Amino acids: CASSLAGGVNQPQHF.

V usage is TRBV5-1 and J usage is TRBJ2-5; 10 bases align to TRBD1. The germline V gene encodes CDR1 SGHRS and CDR2 YFSETQ. V was pared by 3 bases and J by 4 bases, with 3 bases of the junction left unmatched. The CDR3 runs 14 residues. The DNA of the CDR3 is TGCGCCAGCAGCTACAGGGACAGGGGAGAGACCCAGTACTTC. Translation gives CASSYRDRGETQYF.

The V gene is TRBV28, the J gene TRBJ1-3, with a tentative D call TRBD1 (6 bases). This CDR3 region has 16 residues. The germline gives CDR1 MDHEN, CDR2 SYDVKM. The V end was cut by 5 bases, the J end by 0 bases, with 14 bases between. This chain's CDR3 is CASSTPGQSSGNTIYF. CDR3 nucleotide sequence: TGTGCCAGCAGTACCCCAGGACAGAGCTCTGGAAACACCATATATTTT.

This clone has a single count. J is TRBJ1-2 and V is TRBV2; maybe TRBD1 (6 bases). The CDR3 loop spans 14 amino acids. Trimming removed 3 bases from V and 7 bases from J, with 15 bases in between. The germline gives CDR1 SNHLY, CDR2 FYNNEI. The CDR3 DNA is TGTGCCAGCAGTGACCTACAGGGAGCAGGTGGCTACACCTTC. Encoded protein: CASSDLQGAGGYTF.

This chain uses TRBV10-2 with TRBJ1-5, with D possibly matching TRBD1 (5 bases). Trimming shortened V by 0 bases and J by 6 bases, and 9 bases separated the two germline ends. Germline V gene data show CDR1 as WSHSY and CDR2 as SAAADI. There are 14 residues in the CDR3. The CDR3 DNA reads as TGCGCCAGCAGTGAGTCCCACCAGGGTCAGCCCCAGCATTTT. It codes for CASSESHQGQPQHF.

V is TRBV5-1 and J is TRBJ2-1; 9 nucleotides line up with TRBD1. The CDR3 is made up of 16 amino acids. V lost 0 bases to trimming and J lost 9 bases; unmatched junction nucleotides: 10. CDR1 is SGHRS, CDR2 YFSETQ, per germline. Here the CDR3 DNA reads TGCGCCAGCAGCTTGGGCAACAGGGGGCGCCCCGGTGAGCAGTTCTTC. This sequence encodes CASSLGNRGRPGEQFF.